This T cell receptor beta chain was identified during a study of PD-1 blockade in classical Hodgkin lymphoma. Whole-study context: With a 2-week interval, patients received intravenous nivolumab at 3 mg/kg.

The repertoire was sequenced with immunoSEQ multiplex PCR; TCRdb's copy has only in-frame clones and lacks some. The sample includes about 86,000 clones, 89% seen only once; the top ten take around 10%. As to this clone: Its specificity is unknown.

General study findings and limits: Baseline diversity in complete responders resembled that of newly diagnosed patients.

The CDR3 contains 16 residues. Germline CDR1 SGHDT, CDR2 YYEEEE. The V and J ends lost 1 base and 5 bases, in that order; junction bases with no gene match: 6. Every one of the patients relapsed after autologous stem cell transplantation (brentuximab vedotin exposure was variable). The chain carries TRBV5-6 and TRBJ1-5; 10 bases fit TRBD1. The material sequenced was peripheral blood mononuclear cells (PBMCs), taken before the second cycle of nivolumab. This sequence originates from a human donor with classical Hodgkin lymphoma. DNA for the CDR3: TGTGCCAGCAGCTTGCGCCTGGGACAGGGGTATCAGCCCCAGCATTTT. Its protein is CASSLRLGQGYQPQHF.